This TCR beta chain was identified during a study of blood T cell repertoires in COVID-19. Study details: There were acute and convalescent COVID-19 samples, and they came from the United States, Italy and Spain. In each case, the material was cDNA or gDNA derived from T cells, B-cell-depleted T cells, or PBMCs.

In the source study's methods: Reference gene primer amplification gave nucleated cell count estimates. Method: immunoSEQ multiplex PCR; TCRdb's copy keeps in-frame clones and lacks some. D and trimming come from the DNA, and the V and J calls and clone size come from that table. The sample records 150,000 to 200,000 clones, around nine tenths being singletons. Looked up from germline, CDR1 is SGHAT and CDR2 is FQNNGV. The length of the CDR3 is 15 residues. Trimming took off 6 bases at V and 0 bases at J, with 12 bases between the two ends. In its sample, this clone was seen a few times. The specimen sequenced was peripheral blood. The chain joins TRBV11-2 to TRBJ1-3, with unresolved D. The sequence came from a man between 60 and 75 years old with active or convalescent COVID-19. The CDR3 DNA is TGTGCCAGCAGATCACCGCCCAGCTCTGGAAACACCATATATTTT. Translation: CASRSPPSSGNTIYF.